Presented here are 15 T cell receptor beta chains from one specimen sequenced in a study of blood T cells in healthy people across ages. The use of a sample-barcoded 5' primer and a J-beta primer mix characterized a second PCR of roughly 7 to 12 cycles. TCRdb used MiXCR to reprocess the 5' RACE reads, holding one entry per CDR3 protein. The sample lists approximately 690,000 distinct CDR3 sequences; over 40% were seen once. The specimen was blood. Receptor source: a man older than 75 in good health.

This rearrangement joins TRBV14 to TRBJ2-3, with D hard to call. The CDR3 has 13 residues. CDR1 and CDR2 from the germline V gene are SGHDN and FVKESK. V dropped 8 bases and J dropped 3 bases, with 12 bases sitting between them. The CDR3 reads CASGTRVTDTQYF. The CDR3 DNA reads TGTGCCAGCGGCACCCGGGTTACAGATACGCAGTATTTT.

This clonotype was counted a few times. This chain joins TRBV13 and TRBJ2-1; TRBD1 aligns across 9 bases. The germline gives CDR1 PRHDT, CDR2 FYEKMQ (reference sequence). CDR3 length: 14 residues. The trim removed 8 bases at V and 5 bases at J, leaving 7 bases unmatched. The CDR3 region is CASSTGGGNNEQFF. The CDR3 DNA sequence: TGTGCCAGCTCGACAGGGGGAGGGAACAATGAGCAGTTCTTC.

The sample holds many counts of this clonotype. CDR3 protein: CASSLGSPRSHEQYF. The DNA of the CDR3 is TGTGCCAGCAGCTTAGGAAGTCCAAGATCCCACGAGCAGTACTTC. The chain couples TRBV7-2 to TRBJ2-7; no clear D gene. The length of the CDR3 is 15 residues. Germline V gives CDR1 SGHTA, CDR2 FQGNSA. V lost 1 base, J lost 5 bases, and 15 bases lay in between.

This clonotype was detected a few times. V usage is TRBV5-1 and J usage is TRBJ2-5; 10 bases are a match to TRBD2. Unmatched junction bases numbered 19, after V lost 0 bases and J lost 11 bases. The CDR3 runs to 18 residues. Germline lookup yields CDR1 SGHRS and CDR2 YFSETQ. CDR3 DNA: TGCGCCAGCAGCTTGGGGTTCCTAGCGGGAGTTAGGAACTACGGGCAGTACTTC. It translates to CASSLGFLAGVRNYGQYF.

The chain links TRBV4-1 to TRBJ2-1, with D perhaps TRBD2 (5 bases). With 4 bases removed from V and 4 bases from J, the gap between germline ends came to 8 bases. This CDR3 region has 13 residues. The germline CDR1 and CDR2 sequences are MGHRA and YSYEKL. The CDR3, as DNA: TGCGCCAGCAGCCGAGCGGAATACAATGAGCAGTTCTTC. Amino acids: CASSRAEYNEQFF.

This clonotype occurred a few times. The V and J genes are TRBV10-1 and TRBJ2-2; TRBD2 matches 7 bases. Germline assignment: CDR1 WNHNN and CDR2 SYGVQD (reference sequence). V lost 2 bases, J lost 5 bases, and 5 bases stayed unmatched. The CDR3 extends over 15 amino acids. Here the CDR3 reads CASSEGGSGTGELFF. The CDR3 bases are TGCGCCAGCAGTGAGGGCGGGAGTGGGACCGGGGAGCTGTTTTTT.

The table lists this clonotype with a few counts. The V and J genes are TRBV11-2 and TRBJ2-1; D is undetermined. The germline V gene has CDR1 SGHAT and CDR2 FQNNGV. Trimming pared 1 base from V and 2 bases from J, leaving 9 bases between. The length of the CDR3 is 15 residues. The CDR3: CASSLGAVPYNEQFF. The CDR3 coding sequence is TGTGCCAGCAGCTTAGGGGCGGTCCCCTACAATGAGCAGTTCTTC.

The gene calls are TRBV20-1 and TRBJ1-2; 8 bases match TRBD1. CDR1 DFQATT and CDR2 SNEGSKA come from the germline V gene (reference sequence). V was pared by 6 bases and J by 4 bases, with 4 bases of the junction left unmatched. This CDR3 is 12 amino acids long. The CDR3 nucleotides are TGCAGTGCAACGACAGGGGCCTATGGCTACACCTTC. This sequence encodes CSATTGAYGYTF.

Concerning this clonotype itself: A junction boundary mismatches the germline segment, possibly from a read error. V gene TRBV7-2 combines with J gene TRBJ1-2; the D is unclear. CDR1 and CDR2 (germline): SGHTA, FQGNSA. CDR3 length equals 14 residues. The DNA of the CDR3 is TGTGCCAGCAGCTTGCTGGGATCGAACTATGGCTACATCTTC. Its protein product is CASSLLGSNYGYIF.

The chain uses TRBV11-2 and TRBJ2-1; 10 bases match TRBD2. Germline CDR1 reads SGHAT; CDR2 reads FQNNGV. This CDR3 spans 13 amino acids. J gave up 5 bases and V 6 bases, and 1 base lay outside the gene matches. The CDR3 is CASRLAGNNEQFF. The DNA for the CDR3 is TGTGCCAGCAGACTAGCGGGAAACAATGAGCAGTTCTTC. Together with reference TRBV11-2 and TRBJ2-1, the CDR3 gives the full variable domain: EAGVAQSPRYKIIEKRQSVAFWCNPISGHATLYWYQQILGQGPKLLIQFQNNGVVDDSQLPKDRFSAERLKGVDSTLKIQPAKLEDSAVYLCASRLAGNNEQFFGPGTRLTVL.

V is TRBV3-1 and J is TRBJ2-2; D is perhaps TRBD1 or TRBD2 (5 bases each). Germline CDR1 and CDR2: LGHDT and YNNKEL (reference sequence). V was pared by 5 bases and J by 1 base, with 11 bases between. The CDR3 runs 15 residues. The CDR3 DNA is TGTGCCAGCAGCGGGGCCCGGGGGAACACCGGGGAGCTGTTTTTT. Its translation is CASSGARGNTGELFF.

The chain joins TRBV6-2 or TRBV6-3 to TRBJ2-7; perhaps TRBD1 as D (6 bases). Germline loops: CDR1 MNHEY, CDR2 SVGEGT. This CDR3 contains 13 residues. V lost 5 bases, J lost 10 bases, and 18 bases lay in between. The CDR3 region is CASSPLNGGAQYF. The CDR3 DNA sequence: TGTGCCAGCAGTCCGCTTAATGGGGGCGCCCAGTACTTC.

This chain links TRBV20-1 with TRBJ2-1; D is uncertain. The DNA end is a closer match to TRBJ2-7, so the J assignment may be wrong. The CDR3 is 13 residues long. Germline V lookup: CDR1 DFQATT, CDR2 SNEGSKA (reference sequence). This CDR3 reads CSAPRRLYNEQYF. CDR3 nucleotide sequence: TGCAGTGCCCCTCGGAGACTCTACAATGAGCAGTACTTC.

Regarding this clonotype: A much larger clone sits a single nucleotide away, making a read error possible. The chain has TRBV5-8 and TRBJ2-1; D remains ambiguous. This CDR3 comprises 15 residues. V was trimmed by 2 bases and J by 12 bases, leaving 21 bases between them. CDR1 SGHTS and CDR2 YDEGEE come from the germline V gene. The CDR3 is CASSFGPISADGQFF. CDR3 sequence (DNA): TGTGCCAGCAGCTTTGGGCCGATTTCCGCGGATGGGCAGTTCTTC.

This clonotype was recorded once. The chain carries TRBV2 and TRBJ2-7; D is possibly TRBD1 or TRBD2 (7 bases each). The V end was cut by 7 bases, the J end by 0 bases, with 31 bases between. From germline, CDR1 is SNHLY and CDR2 FYNNEI. CDR3 length equals 20 residues. The CDR3 region is CASTDREGERGRKSSYEQYF. The DNA for the CDR3 is TGTGCCAGCACCGACAGGGAGGGTGAAAGGGGCAGGAAGAGCTCCTACGAGCAGTACTTC.